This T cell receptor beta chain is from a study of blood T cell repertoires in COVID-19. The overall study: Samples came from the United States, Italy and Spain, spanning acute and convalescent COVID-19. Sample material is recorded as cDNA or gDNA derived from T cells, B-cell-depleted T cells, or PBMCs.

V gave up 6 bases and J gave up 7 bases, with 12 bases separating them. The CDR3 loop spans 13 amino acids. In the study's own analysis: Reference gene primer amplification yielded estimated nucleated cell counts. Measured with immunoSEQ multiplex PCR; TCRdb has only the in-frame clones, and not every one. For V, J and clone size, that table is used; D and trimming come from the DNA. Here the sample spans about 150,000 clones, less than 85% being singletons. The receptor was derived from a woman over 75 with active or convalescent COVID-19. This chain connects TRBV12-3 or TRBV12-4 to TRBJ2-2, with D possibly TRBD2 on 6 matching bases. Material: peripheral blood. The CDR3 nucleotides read TGTGCCAGCAGCCCGGGAGAGGGCGGGGAGCTGTTTTTT. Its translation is CASSPGEGGELFF.